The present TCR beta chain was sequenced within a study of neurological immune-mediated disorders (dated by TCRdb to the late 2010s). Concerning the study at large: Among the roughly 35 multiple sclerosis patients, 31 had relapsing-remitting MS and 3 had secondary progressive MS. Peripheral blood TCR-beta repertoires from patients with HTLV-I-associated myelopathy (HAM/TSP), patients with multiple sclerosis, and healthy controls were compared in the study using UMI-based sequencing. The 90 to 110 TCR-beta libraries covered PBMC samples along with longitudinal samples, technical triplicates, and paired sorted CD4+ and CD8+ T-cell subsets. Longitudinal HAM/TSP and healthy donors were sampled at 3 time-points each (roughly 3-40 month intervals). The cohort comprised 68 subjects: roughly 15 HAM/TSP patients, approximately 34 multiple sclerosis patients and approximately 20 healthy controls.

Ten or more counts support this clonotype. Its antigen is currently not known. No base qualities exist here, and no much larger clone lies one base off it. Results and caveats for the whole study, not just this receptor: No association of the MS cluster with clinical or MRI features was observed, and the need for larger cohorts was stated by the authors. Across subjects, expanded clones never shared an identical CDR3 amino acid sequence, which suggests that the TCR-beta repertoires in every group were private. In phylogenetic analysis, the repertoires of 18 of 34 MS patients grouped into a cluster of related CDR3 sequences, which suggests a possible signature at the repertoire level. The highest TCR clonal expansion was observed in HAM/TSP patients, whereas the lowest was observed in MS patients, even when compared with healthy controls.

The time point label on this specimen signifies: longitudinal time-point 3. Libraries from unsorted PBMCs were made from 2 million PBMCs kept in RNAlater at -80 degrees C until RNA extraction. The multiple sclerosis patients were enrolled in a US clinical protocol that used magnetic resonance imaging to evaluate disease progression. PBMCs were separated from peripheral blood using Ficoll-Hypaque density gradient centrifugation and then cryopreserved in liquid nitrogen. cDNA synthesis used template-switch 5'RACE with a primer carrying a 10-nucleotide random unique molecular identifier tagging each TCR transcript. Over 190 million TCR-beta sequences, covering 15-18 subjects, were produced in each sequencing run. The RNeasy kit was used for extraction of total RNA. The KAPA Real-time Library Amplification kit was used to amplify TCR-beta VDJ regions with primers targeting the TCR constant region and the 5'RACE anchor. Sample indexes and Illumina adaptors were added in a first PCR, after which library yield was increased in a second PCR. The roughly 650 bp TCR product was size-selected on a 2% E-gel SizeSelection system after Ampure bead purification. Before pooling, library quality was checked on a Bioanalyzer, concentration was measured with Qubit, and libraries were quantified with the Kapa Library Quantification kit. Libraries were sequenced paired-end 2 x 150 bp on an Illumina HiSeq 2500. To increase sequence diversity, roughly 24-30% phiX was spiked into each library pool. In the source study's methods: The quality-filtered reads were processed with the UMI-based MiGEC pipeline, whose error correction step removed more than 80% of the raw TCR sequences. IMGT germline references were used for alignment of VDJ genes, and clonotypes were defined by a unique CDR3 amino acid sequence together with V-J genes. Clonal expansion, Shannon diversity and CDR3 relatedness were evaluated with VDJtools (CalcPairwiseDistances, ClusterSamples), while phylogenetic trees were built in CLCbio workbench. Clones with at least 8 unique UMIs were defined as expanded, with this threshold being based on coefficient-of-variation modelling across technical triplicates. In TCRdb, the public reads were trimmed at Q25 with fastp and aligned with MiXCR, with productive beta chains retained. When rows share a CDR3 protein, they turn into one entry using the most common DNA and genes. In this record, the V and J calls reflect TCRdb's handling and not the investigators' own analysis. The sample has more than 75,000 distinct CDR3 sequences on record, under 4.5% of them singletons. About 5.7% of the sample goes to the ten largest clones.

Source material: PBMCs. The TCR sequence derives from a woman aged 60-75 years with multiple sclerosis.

CDR3 loop: CASKENTEAFF. The nucleotide sequence reads TGCGCCAGCAAAGAGAACACTGAAGCTTTCTTT. The rearranged segments are TRBV10-2 and TRBJ1-1, with the D gene not clear enough to name. Reading the germline V gene gives CDR1 WSHSY and CDR2 SAAADI. Trimming removed 7 bases from V and 1 base from J, leaving 4 bases between the germline ends. The CDR3 runs 11 residues from the cysteine to the phenylalanine. Of the read, only the CDR3 DNA is kept; its 33 bases are in frame from base 1.